Sequencing of this T cell receptor (beta chain) was carried out in a study of T cell clonotyping in hematopoietic cell transplantation. Germline V gene lookup returns CDR1 SGHTA and CDR2 FQGNSA. J lost 4 bases, V lost 7 bases, and 3 bases had no gene match. The CDR3 covers 13 residues. The time point was: recipient sample about 28 days before transplant, after cytoreduction. Data came from immunoSEQ multiplex PCR; TCRdb stores just in-frame clones and leaves some out. The sample has tens of thousands of clones, roughly 95% seen once. The rearrangement joins TRBV7-2 to TRBJ2-5; 10 bases align to TRBD2. The TCR was taken from a woman aged 45-65 years with acute myeloid leukemia. Some clones in this sample may be carry-over from other donors' samples. The starting material was peripheral blood mononuclear cells, obtained before stem cell transplant. Written as DNA, the CDR3 is TGTGCCAGCATACTAGCGGGGAGAGAGACCCAGTACTTC. Translating gives CASILAGRETQYF.